These 30 T cell receptor beta chains were sequenced from one sample in a study of T cell changes during pregnancy in multiple sclerosis. Using immunoSEQ multiplex PCR, the repertoire was profiled, and TCRdb retains in-frame clones only, with some absent. The table shows approximately 70,000 clones, with about 91% occurring only once. The specimen was peripheral blood, collected in the second trimester of pregnancy. These TCRs come from a female donor in good health, enrolled as a control in a pregnancy study.

This chain joins TRBV28 and TRBJ1-5; TRBD1 agrees at 7 bases. V shed 2 bases and J 4 bases; nucleotides not matched to a gene: 5. The CDR3 contains 15 residues. Germline CDR1 MDHEN, CDR2 SYDVKM. The CDR3 DNA follows: TGTGCCAGCAGTTTAATGGGGACAGTTAATCAGCCCCAGCATTTT. Amino acid sequence: CASSLMGTVNQPQHF.

The chain uses TRBV25-1 and TRBJ2-2; 8 bases fit TRBD1. The CDR3 sequence is 15 residues long. Germline loops: CDR1 MGHDK, CDR2 SYGVNS. V gave up 4 bases and J gave up 4 bases; unmatched junction bases: 5. In nucleotides, the CDR3 is TGTGCCAGCAGTGCGCCAACAGGGGGCACCGGGGAGCTGTTTTTT. It specifies CASSAPTGGTGELFF.

The chain employs TRBV19 and TRBJ1-5, with 11 positions matching TRBD1. The CDR3 is 16 amino acids. The V gene end was trimmed by 2 bases and the J gene end by 7 bases; junction bases not matched to a gene: 7. Germline loops: CDR1 LNHDA, CDR2 SQIVND (reference sequence). The CDR3 DNA sequence: TGTGCCAGTAGTATATCAGGACAGGGGGCAGGGCAGCCCCAGCATTTT. Translating it yields CASSISGQGAGQPQHF.

The chain joins TRBV4-1 to TRBJ2-1; D gene ambiguous. The germline V gene has CDR1 MGHRA and CDR2 YSYEKL. V was cut by 3 bases and J by 0 bases, with 6 bases left in between. The CDR3 extends over 14 amino acids. The CDR3 loop is CASSQTLSYNEQFF. The CDR3 DNA is TGCGCCAGCAGCCAGACTCTCTCCTACAATGAGCAGTTCTTC.

The chain combines TRBV27 with TRBJ2-3; D gene ambiguous. V lost 3 bases to trimming and J lost 0 bases, with 10 bases between them. Germline V CDR1 and CDR2: MNHEY, SMNVEV (reference sequence). CDR3 length: 15 residues. In DNA, the CDR3 is TGTGCCAGCAGTTTTAGAGATCCGAGCACAGATACGCAGTATTTT. It yields the protein CASSFRDPSTDTQYF.

The chain joins TRBV14 to TRBJ1-2; a weak D match, TRBD1 (5 bases). The length of the CDR3 is 12 residues. Trimming stripped 4 bases from V and 11 bases from J, with 14 bases between. Germline CDR1 and CDR2: SGHDN and FVKESK. The CDR3 bases are TGTGCCAGCAGCCCCTCGGGGGTTGGATACACCTTC. Protein sequence: CASSPSGVGYTF. Looking up the rest from reference TRBV14 and TRBJ1-2 gives the full variable domain: EAGVTQFPSHSVIEKGQTVTLRCDPISGHDNLYWYRRVMGKEIKFLLHFVKESKQDESGMPNNRFLAERTGGTYSTLKVQPAELEDSGVYFCASSPSGVGYTFGSGTRLTVV.

V and J are TRBV5-1 and TRBJ1-3; D call uncertain. Germline V gene sequence: CDR1 SGHRS, CDR2 YFSETQ. V was pared by 5 bases and J by 1 base, with 7 bases between. This CDR3 is built from 13 residues. Here the CDR3 DNA reads TGCGCCAGCAGTCGTCTTTCTGGAAACACCATATATTTT. Its protein product is CASSRLSGNTIYF.

The CDR3 sequence: CASSRTGLSTEAFF. CDR3 nucleotides: TGTGCCAGCAGCCGGACAGGTCTTAGCACTGAAGCTTTCTTT. The chain combines TRBV14 with TRBJ1-1, with TRBD1 matching 7 bases. Germline V lookup: CDR1 SGHDN, CDR2 FVKESK. The CDR3 is 14 residues long. V lost 4 bases, J lost 4 bases, and 6 bases stayed unmatched.

The chain employs TRBV27 and TRBJ2-7; D gene uncertain. This CDR3 is built from 15 residues. From germline, CDR1 is MNHEY and CDR2 SMNVEV (reference sequence). V lost 0 bases and J 3 bases, leaving 12 bases between the germline ends. The DNA of the CDR3 is TGTGCCAGCAGTTTATCCGGTGGTCTGAACTACGAGCAGTACTTC. The encoded protein is CASSLSGGLNYEQYF.

The chain links TRBV4-3 to TRBJ2-4; no definite D call. The CDR3 extends over 15 amino acids. Germline CDR1 LGHNA, CDR2 YSLEER. Between the trimmed V and J ends, which lost 1 base and 6 bases, there was a span of 13 bases. CDR3: CASSQGPGGTNIQYF. The CDR3 DNA reads TGCGCCAGCAGCCAAGGCCCAGGTGGCACAAACATTCAGTACTTC.

The J gene is TRBJ1-2, the V gene TRBV5-5; D is undetermined. The CDR3 extends over 15 amino acids. Per germline, CDR1 SGHKS and CDR2 YYEKEE (reference sequence). V was shortened by 1 base and J by 7 bases, with 17 bases between the two germline ends. The CDR3 protein is CASSLRNFPESGYTF. In nucleotides, the CDR3 is TGTGCCAGCAGCTTGAGGAACTTCCCGGAGTCTGGCTACACCTTC.

The chain has TRBV19 and TRBJ2-2, with D perhaps matching TRBD2 (5 bases). Germline V gives CDR1 LNHDA, CDR2 SQIVND (reference sequence). The CDR3 totals 15 residues. Deletions cut 4 bases from V and 0 bases from J, with 9 bases between. CDR3 sequence (DNA): TGTGCCAGTAGTAGCCTAGCACCGAACACCGGGGAGCTGTTTTTT. Its protein product is CASSSLAPNTGELFF.

This chain connects TRBV7-9 to TRBJ2-3; 7 positions agree with TRBD2. J gave up 6 bases and V 5 bases, and 5 bases lay outside the gene matches. The V gene's germline CDR1 is SEHNR and CDR2 FQNEAQ (reference sequence). CDR3 size: 13 residues. CDR3 bases: TGTGCCAGCAGCGGGAGGGTGGCGGATACGCAGTATTTT. Protein: CASSGRVADTQYF.

The chain has TRBV19 and TRBJ2-3, with 9 nucleotides matching TRBD1. Germline CDR1 and CDR2: LNHDA and SQIVND (reference sequence). This CDR3 contains 14 residues. V was pared by 8 bases and J by 4 bases, with 7 bases of the junction left unmatched. The CDR3 nucleotides are TGTGCCAGTGGGGACAGGGCTGTTCCAGATACGCAGTATTTT. Translated: CASGDRAVPDTQYF.

This clone showed up just once. The chain has TRBV14 and TRBJ1-1; 9 bases match TRBD1. This CDR3 is built from 15 residues. Germline CDR1 SGHDN, CDR2 FVKESK. Unmatched junction bases numbered 7, after V lost 4 bases and J lost 4 bases. CDR3 amino acids: CASSRRLQGATEAFF. The CDR3 bases are TGTGCCAGCAGCCGAAGGCTACAGGGGGCCACTGAAGCTTTCTTT.

The V call is TRBV19, the J call TRBJ1-4, with 7 bases that match TRBD1. V shed 5 bases and J 5 bases; nucleotides not matched to a gene: 14. This CDR3 comprises 17 residues. Germline CDR1 reads LNHDA; CDR2 reads SQIVND (reference sequence). The CDR3 loop reads CASSSTATGWRNEKLFF. The CDR3 DNA sequence: TGTGCCAGTAGTTCTACTGCGACAGGGTGGAGAAATGAAAAACTGTTTTTT.

Here the CDR3 DNA reads TGTGCCACCACCCCCGGGACAGCCTATGGCTACACCTTC. Protein product: CATTPGTAYGYTF. The chain is built from TRBV28 and TRBJ1-2, with 7 bases that match TRBD1. With V trimmed by 10 bases and J by 4 bases, 9 bases remained unmatched. CDR1 is MDHEN and CDR2 is SYDVKM in the germline V gene. The CDR3 is made up of 13 amino acids.

This sequence joins TRBV6-5 and TRBJ2-4; D not resolved. Trimming cost V 5 bases and J 0 bases, with 8 bases left between them. Germline assignment: CDR1 MNHEY and CDR2 SVGAGI. CDR3 size: 14 residues. CDR3 in amino acids: CASSLTIAKNIQYF. In DNA form, the CDR3 reads TGTGCCAGCAGTCTTACAATAGCCAAAAACATTCAGTACTTC.

The chain links TRBV28 to TRBJ2-5, with 10 positions matching TRBD2. The CDR3 sequence is 15 residues long. In germline, CDR1 is MDHEN, CDR2 SYDVKM. V shed 6 bases and J 6 bases; nucleotides not matched to a gene: 10. The CDR3 protein is CASSPASGGRKTQYF. Written as DNA, the CDR3 is TGTGCCAGCAGCCCCGCTAGCGGGGGTCGGAAGACCCAGTACTTC. Supplemented by reference TRBV28 and TRBJ2-5, the full variable domain reads DVKVTQSSRYLVKRTGEKVFLECVQDMDHENMFWYRQDPGLGLRLIYFSYDVKMKEKGDIPEGYSVSREKKERFSLILESASTNQTSMYLCASSPASGGRKTQYFGPGTRLLVL.

The gene calls are TRBV15 and TRBJ2-1, with D unclear. Trimming removed 3 bases at V and 5 bases at J, with 11 bases between. Per germline, CDR1 LNHNV and CDR2 YYDKDF (reference sequence). The CDR3 is 14 residues long. The CDR3 sequence: CATSRGLLDNEQFF. CDR3 DNA sequence: TGTGCCACCAGCAGGGGCCTTCTTGACAATGAGCAGTTCTTC.

The V gene is TRBV5-6, the J gene TRBJ2-7; TRBD1 is a possible D gene (5 bases). CDR1 and CDR2 (germline): SGHDT, YYEEEE. CDR3 length: 15 amino acids. Trimming left V 2 bases short and J 1 base short, with 13 bases between. The CDR3 DNA reads as TGTGCCAGCAGCTTCTTATATCAGGGATCCTACGAGCAGTACTTC. It is translated as CASSFLYQGSYEQYF.

The J gene is TRBJ2-1, the V gene TRBV6-6; D remains unclear. Germline CDR1 reads MNHNY; CDR2 reads SVGAGI (reference sequence). The V gene lost 0 bases and the J gene lost 5 bases, with 14 bases spanning the gap. The CDR3 contains 16 residues. CDR3 sequence (DNA): TGTGCCAGCAGTTACTCCAGCGCCCCCCCGAACAATGAGCAGTTCTTC. Translating gives CASSYSSAPPNNEQFF.

The gene calls are TRBV5-1 and TRBJ2-3; possibly TRBD1 for D (5 bases). V lost 1 base to trimming and J lost 0 bases, with 12 bases between them. The CDR3 contains 16 residues. Germline values: CDR1 SGHRS, CDR2 YFSETQ. Here the CDR3 DNA reads TGCGCCAGCAGCTTGAGAACAGGTTCTAGCACAGATACGCAGTATTTT. Translated, it gives CASSLRTGSSTDTQYF.

The rearrangement joins TRBV10-3 to TRBJ2-1; the D is unclear. This CDR3 contains 15 residues. V lost 6 bases and J 0 bases, leaving 12 bases between the germline ends. Germline assignment: CDR1 ENHRY and CDR2 SYGVKD. DNA of the CDR3: TGTGCCATCAGCCGTCAGGTGAGCTCCTACAATGAGCAGTTCTTC. Its translation: CAISRQVSSYNEQFF.

Here the CDR3 DNA reads TGTGCCAGCAGCTCAAGGGGAGGACAGCCCCAGCATTTT. Translated, it gives CASSSRGGQPQHF. The chain combines TRBV11-2 with TRBJ1-5; weak D call: TRBD1 (5 bases). Trimming left V 4 bases short and J 7 bases short, with 11 bases between. The germline V gene has CDR1 SGHAT and CDR2 FQNNGV. The CDR3 is made up of 13 amino acids.

V and J are TRBV25-1 and TRBJ2-5, with 7 bases matching TRBD2. Germline V gene lookup returns CDR1 MGHDK and CDR2 SYGVNS. There are 13 residues in the CDR3. The trim removed 5 bases at V and 5 bases at J, leaving 5 bases unmatched. CDR3 DNA: TGTGCCAGCAGTAGGATCGGGGGGGAGACCCAGTACTTC. This codes for CASSRIGGETQYF. The variable domain in full, completed from reference TRBV25-1 and TRBJ2-5, reads EADIYQTPRYLVIGTGKKITLECSQTMGHDKMYWYQQDPGMELHLIHYSYGVNSTEKGDLSSESTVSRIRTEHFPLTLESARPSHTSQYLCASSRIGGETQYFGPGTRLLVL.

The gene calls are TRBV9 and TRBJ1-3; unclear D gene. The V end lost 0 bases, the J end lost 0 bases, and 10 bases lay between the germline ends. CDR3 length: 16 residues. Germline V gene sequence: CDR1 SGDLS, CDR2 YYNGEE. CDR3 region: CASSVVPADSGNTIYF. The DNA of the CDR3 is TGTGCCAGCAGCGTAGTGCCCGCAGACTCTGGAAACACCATATATTTT.

In its sample, this clone was seen a few times. The rearrangement links TRBV6-1 to TRBJ1-1; D call uncertain. CDR1 and CDR2 from the germline V gene are MNHNS and SASEGT. Deletions cut 1 base from V and 1 base from J, with 7 bases between. There are 14 residues in the CDR3. CDR3 protein: CASSEGQENTEAFF. The CDR3 DNA reads as TGTGCCAGCAGTGAAGGGCAGGAGAACACTGAAGCTTTCTTT.

This clone was observed a single time. The V call is TRBV7-8, the J call TRBJ2-7; a weak D match, TRBD2 (5 bases). CDR3 length: 15 residues. Germline lookup yields CDR1 SGHVS and CDR2 FQNEAQ. Trimming left V 1 base short and J 7 bases short, with 17 bases between. CDR3 nucleotide sequence: TGTGCCAGCAGCTTAGTTTCCCGAACTAGACCTGAGCAGTACTTC. Translation gives CASSLVSRTRPEQYF.

CDR3 protein: CAIRPGGRLNTEAFF. CDR3 sequence (DNA): TGTGCCATCCGACCTGGGGGCCGCTTGAACACTGAAGCTTTCTTT. This rearrangement joins TRBV10-3 to TRBJ1-1, with D possibly matching TRBD1 (6 bases). Germline CDR1 reads ENHRY; CDR2 reads SYGVKD. V gave up 8 bases and J gave up 0 bases, with 16 bases separating them. The CDR3 length is 15 residues.